The clone carrying this TCR beta chain was found many times. The data stem from a study of neurological immune-mediated disorders. Trimming pared 5 bases from V and 3 bases from J, leaving 8 bases between. This CDR3 spans 13 amino acids. TCRdb re-analysed the 5' RACE reads in MiXCR, keeping a single row per CDR3 protein. The table has tens of thousands of distinct CDR3 sequences, approximately 5% seen once; the top ten hold 8.5% to 10%. Sequenced input: CD4+ T cells from blood. This chain uses TRBV12-3 or TRBV12-4 with TRBJ1-5; tentatively, D is TRBD1 (6 bases). This receptor was obtained from a man aged 18 to 29 in good health. In DNA, the CDR3 is TGTGCCAGCAGTCGGACAGACAATCAGCCCCAGCATTTT. Protein sequence: CASSRTDNQPQHF.